The 30 T cell receptor beta chains reported below all come from one sample, sequenced in a study of blood T cell repertoires in COVID-19. Some clones are missing from TCRdb's copy, which holds only in-frame ones; the method was immunoSEQ multiplex PCR. Counted here are about 43,000 clones, approximately 86% occurring once; the ten biggest clones make up about 9.1%. Sequencing was carried out using peripheral blood. All receptors derive from a woman of 80 years or more with active COVID-19.

The genes are TRBV19 and TRBJ1-4; 8 nucleotides align to TRBD1. V dropped 5 bases and J dropped 2; count of bases not matched to a gene: 4. Germline assignment: CDR1 LNHDA and CDR2 SQIVND (reference sequence). The CDR3 has 15 amino acids. In nucleotides, the CDR3 is TGTGCCAGTAGTGAGACAGGGGTCACTAATGAAAAACTGTTTTTT. It translates to CASSETGVTNEKLFF.

The V gene is TRBV7-8, the J gene TRBJ1-4; D remains ambiguous. V was shortened by 5 bases and J by 0 bases, with 7 bases between the two germline ends. The CDR3 totals 14 residues. Germline CDR1 SGHVS, CDR2 FQNEAQ. CDR3 sequence reads: CASSPQATNEKLFF. Here the CDR3 DNA reads TGTGCCAGCAGCCCACAAGCAACTAATGAAAAACTGTTTTTT.

The chain is built from TRBV6-2 or TRBV6-3 and TRBJ1-2; 7 bases agree with TRBD1. The germline gives CDR1 MNHEY, CDR2 SVGEGT. Trimming at V came to 6 bases and at J to 8 bases, leaving 15 bases not matched to a gene. The CDR3 contains 15 residues. The DNA of the CDR3 is TGTGCCAGCAGCCCCCAGACAGGGAGGTGGCGCGGCTACACCTTC. Amino acids: CASSPQTGRWRGYTF.

The V gene is TRBV5-6, the J gene TRBJ2-3; tentative D call: TRBD2 (6 bases). V gave up 4 bases and J gave up 0 bases, with 9 bases separating them. Germline lookup yields CDR1 SGHDT and CDR2 YYEEEE. This CDR3 has 14 residues. The CDR3 sequence: CASSAGLSTDTQYF. DNA for the CDR3: TGTGCCAGCAGCGCGGGACTTAGCACAGATACGCAGTATTTT.

This clone was observed a single time. The rearrangement links TRBV19 to TRBJ1-1, with 10 bases lining up with TRBD1. The CDR3 extends over 15 amino acids. The V and J ends lost 5 bases and 5 bases, in that order; junction bases with no gene match: 8. CDR1 LNHDA and CDR2 SQIVND come from the germline V gene (reference sequence). CDR3 DNA: TGTGCCAGTAGTGCCTCGGGACAGGGGTGGACTGAAGCTTTCTTT. This encodes CASSASGQGWTEAFF.

This clone was recorded a few times. The genes are TRBV3-1 (or the pseudogene TRBV3-2) and TRBJ2-7; D not certain. Trimming pared 1 base from V and 3 bases from J, leaving 10 bases between. The CDR3 spans 14 residues. Germline CDR1 is LGHDT and CDR2 is YNNKEL (reference sequence). The CDR3 coding sequence is TGTGCCAGCAGCCAAGGGCAGGCCTTCTACGAGCAGTACTTC. Encoded protein: CASSQGQAFYEQYF.

This clone was counted a single time. This rearrangement joins TRBV11-2 to TRBJ1-2; TRBD1 aligns across 8 bases. This CDR3 region has 14 residues. Germline V lookup: CDR1 SGHAT, CDR2 FQNNGV. The trim removed 5 bases at V and 4 bases at J, leaving 6 bases unmatched. For the CDR3, the DNA is TGTGCCAGCAGCAAGCCGGGACAGGTCTATGGCTACACCTTC. Amino acid sequence: CASSKPGQVYGYTF. The complete variable domain, with remaining parts taken from reference TRBV11-2 and TRBJ1-2, reads EAGVAQSPRYKIIEKRQSVAFWCNPISGHATLYWYQQILGQGPKLLIQFQNNGVVDDSQLPKDRFSAERLKGVDSTLKIQPAKLEDSAVYLCASSKPGQVYGYTFGSGTRLTVV.

The V and J genes are TRBV6-5 and TRBJ2-5; 8 bases agree with TRBD2. The J segment lost 2 bases and the V segment lost 7 bases, leaving 6 bases of the junction unmatched. This CDR3 has 14 amino acids. The germline V gene encodes CDR1 MNHEY and CDR2 SVGAGI. CDR3 sequence: CASKRGLGQETQYF. The CDR3 DNA reads TGTGCCAGCAAGCGGGGGCTGGGTCAAGAGACCCAGTACTTC.

This clone was seen only a few times. This rearrangement joins TRBV6-1 to TRBJ2-7; TRBD1 agrees at 10 bases. V lost 2 bases, J lost 3 bases, and 1 base stayed unmatched. Germline lookup yields CDR1 MNHNS and CDR2 SASEGT. This CDR3 is 14 amino acids long. The CDR3 protein is CASSERDRGYEQYF. The CDR3 DNA follows: TGTGCCAGCAGTGAAAGGGACAGGGGCTACGAGCAGTACTTC.

The chain employs TRBV19 and TRBJ2-1, with D perhaps TRBD2 (6 bases). This CDR3 has 12 residues. The germline V gene has CDR1 LNHDA and CDR2 SQIVND (reference sequence). Trimming took off 5 bases at V and 13 bases at J, with 15 bases between the two ends. The CDR3 DNA reads as TGTGCCAGTAGTCCCCAAAGCGGGCCCCAGTTCTTC. Translating it yields CASSPQSGPQFF.

The chain couples TRBV19 to TRBJ2-3; perhaps TRBD1 as D (6 bases). V was clipped by 8 bases and J by 1 base, with 10 bases between them. The CDR3 sequence is 13 residues long. Germline V CDR1 and CDR2: LNHDA, SQIVND (reference sequence). The CDR3 here is CASRRGGTDTQYF. The CDR3 bases are TGTGCCAGTCGCAGGGGTGGCACAGATACGCAGTATTTT.

This clone occurred a few times. J is TRBJ2-3 and V is TRBV15, with D possibly matching TRBD2 (5 bases). The length of the CDR3 is 16 residues. CDR1 LNHNV and CDR2 YYDKDF come from the germline V gene (reference sequence). Trimming removed 0 bases at V and 1 base at J, with 11 bases between. The CDR3 coding sequence is TGTGCCACCAGCAGAGATGAGGGTTGGGGCACAGATACGCAGTATTTT. Translating it yields CATSRDEGWGTDTQYF.

This clone was counted only a few times. This chain joins TRBV4-2 and TRBJ2-7, with D possibly matching TRBD1 (5 bases). The V end was cut by 4 bases, the J end by 4 bases, with 26 bases between. The germline CDR1 and CDR2 sequences are LGHNA and YNFKEQ. The CDR3 sequence is 18 residues long. CDR3 nucleotide sequence: TGTGCCAGCAGCCCCTTAGGTCATTGGGGCCCTATCCCTTACGAGCAGTACTTC. Its translation: CASSPLGHWGPIPYEQYF.

The chain uses TRBV7-2 and TRBJ2-3, with D perhaps matching TRBD1 (5 bases). The CDR3 extends over 15 amino acids. CDR1 and CDR2 (germline): SGHTA, FQGNSA. V was clipped by 5 bases and J by 6 bases, with 18 bases between them. The CDR3 region is CASSPQDGVQDTQYF. In DNA form, the CDR3 reads TGTGCCAGCAGCCCACAGGACGGCGTTCAGGATACGCAGTATTTT.

V and J are TRBV5-1 and TRBJ2-1, with 11 bases identical to TRBD2. Germline V gene data show CDR1 as SGHRS and CDR2 as YFSETQ. This CDR3 spans 16 amino acids. V lost 1 base to trimming and J lost 4 bases; unmatched junction nucleotides: 4. CDR3 residues: CASSLTTSGDYNEQFF. The CDR3 DNA sequence: TGCGCCAGCAGCTTGACGACTAGCGGGGATTACAATGAGCAGTTCTTC. Looking up the rest from reference TRBV5-1 and TRBJ2-1 gives the full variable domain: KAGVTQTPRYLIKTRGQQVTLSCSPISGHRSVSWYQQTPGQGLQFLFEYFSETQRNKGNFPGRFSGRQFSNSRSEMNVSTLELGDSALYLCASSLTTSGDYNEQFFGPGTRLTVL.

CDR3 loop: CASSYSLTPDGYTF. The CDR3 bases are TGTGCCAGCAGTTACAGCCTGACCCCCGATGGCTACACCTTC. The chain couples TRBV28 to TRBJ1-2; D is undetermined. The CDR3 spans 14 residues. Germline V gives CDR1 MDHEN, CDR2 SYDVKM. Trimming took 4 bases from V and 6 from J, leaving 15 bases between them.

The CDR3 coding sequence is TGTGCCAGCAGCGCCAGACACGGCCTCGGGGAAGGCTACACCTTC. This gives the protein CASSARHGLGEGYTF. J is TRBJ1-2 and V is TRBV9; D ambiguous. V was clipped by 3 bases and J by 8 bases, with 20 bases between them. Germline V gene sequence: CDR1 SGDLS, CDR2 YYNGEE. This CDR3 contains 15 residues.

The chain uses TRBV6-6 and TRBJ1-1, with D tentatively TRBD1 (5 bases). Trimming cost V 5 bases and J 10 bases, with 14 bases left between them. The length of the CDR3 is 12 residues. Germline CDR1 reads MNHNY; CDR2 reads SVGAGI (reference sequence). CDR3 sequence (DNA): TGTGCCAGCAGTACTACGGACGGGGGAGCTTTCTTT. Translation gives CASSTTDGGAFF.

The chain links TRBV3-1 (or the pseudogene TRBV3-2) to TRBJ1-1, with 8 bases matching TRBD1. The ends lost 4 bases at V and 2 bases at J; junction bases unmatched: 9. CDR1 is LGHDT, CDR2 YNNKEL, per germline (reference sequence). CDR3 length: 16 residues. Written as DNA, the CDR3 is TGTGCCAGCAGCCCCCTAGGACAGGGATTAAACACTGAAGCTTTCTTT. Translated, it gives CASSPLGQGLNTEAFF.

CDR3 bases: TGTGCCAGCAGGGGCGACAGGGGTCGAGAGACCCAGTACTTC. Protein product: CASRGDRGRETQYF. The J gene is TRBJ2-5, the V gene TRBV21-1; TRBD1 is the table's D call, not checked against the DNA. TRBV21-1 is marked as a pseudogene. CDR3 length equals 14 residues.

The chain carries TRBV7-2 and TRBJ2-3, with TRBD1 matching over 10 bases. V lost 4 bases to trimming and J lost 2 bases; unmatched junction nucleotides: 6. CDR1 is SGHTA, CDR2 FQGNSA, per germline. The CDR3 totals 16 residues. The DNA of the CDR3 is TGTGCCAGCAGCTCCGTGACAGGGGGCATCACAGATACGCAGTATTTT. This encodes CASSSVTGGITDTQYF.

The J gene is TRBJ1-1, the V gene TRBV9, with 10 bases aligning to TRBD1. CDR1 and CDR2 from the germline V gene are SGDLS and YYNGEE. Losses at the gene ends were 4 bases for V and 4 bases for J; bases not matched to a gene: 4. The CDR3 has 14 residues. The CDR3 spells CASSPRTGGTEAFF. The CDR3 DNA reads as TGTGCCAGCAGCCCAAGGACAGGGGGCACTGAAGCTTTCTTT. The complete variable domain, with remaining parts taken from reference TRBV9 and TRBJ1-1, reads DSGVTQTPKHLITATGQRVTLRCSPRSGDLSVYWYQQSLDQGLQFLIQYYNGEERAKGNILERFSAQQFPDLHSELNLSSLELGDSALYFCASSPRTGGTEAFFGQGTRLTVV.

V usage is TRBV24-1 and J usage is TRBJ2-3, with 9 bases aligning to TRBD2. The CDR3 spans 14 residues. Germline CDR1 KGHDR, CDR2 SFDVKD. With 10 bases clipped from V and 12 bases from J, the junction kept 16 bases outside the gene matches. CDR3 in amino acids: CATSGAGGPFSQYF. The CDR3 coding sequence is TGTGCCACGTCGGGGGCGGGGGGGCCGTTCTCACAGTATTTT.

The chain joins TRBV10-3 to TRBJ1-4; TRBD1 aligns across 7 bases. Germline lookup yields CDR1 ENHRY and CDR2 SYGVKD. The V segment lost 6 bases and the J segment 7 bases; nucleotides outside the gene matches: 11. The CDR3 sequence is 15 residues long. This CDR3 is CAISRQGSGSEKLFF. CDR3 nucleotide sequence: TGTGCCATCAGCAGACAGGGCTCTGGTAGTGAAAAACTGTTTTTT.

V usage is TRBV19 and J usage is TRBJ2-1, with 7 positions matching TRBD2. In germline, CDR1 is LNHDA, CDR2 SQIVND (reference sequence). The CDR3 extends over 14 amino acids. V shed 6 bases and J 9 bases; nucleotides not matched to a gene: 11. The CDR3, as DNA: TGTGCCAGTAGGAGTGGGCAGCCGGGAGGTGAGCAGTTCTTC. Protein: CASRSGQPGGEQFF.

This chain connects TRBV11-2 to TRBJ2-5, with 11 bases that match TRBD1. The ends lost 2 bases at V and 5 bases at J; junction bases unmatched: 7. This CDR3 spans 16 amino acids. Per the germline V gene, CDR1 is SGHAT and CDR2 is FQNNGV. The CDR3 region is CASSLSWTGGAETQYF. The CDR3 nucleotides read TGTGCCAGCAGCTTAAGTTGGACAGGGGGCGCCGAGACCCAGTACTTC. The variable domain in full, with the rest retrieved from reference TRBV11-2 and TRBJ2-5, is EAGVAQSPRYKIIEKRQSVAFWCNPISGHATLYWYQQILGQGPKLLIQFQNNGVVDDSQLPKDRFSAERLKGVDSTLKIQPAKLEDSAVYLCASSLSWTGGAETQYFGPGTRLLVL.

The gene calls are TRBV7-8 and TRBJ1-5; the D is unclear. Germline V lookup: CDR1 SGHVS, CDR2 FQNEAQ. This CDR3 has 15 residues. Between the trimmed V and J ends, which lost 0 bases and 6 bases, there was a span of 12 bases. CDR3 sequence: CASSLALGSGQPQHF. As DNA, the CDR3 is TGTGCCAGCAGCTTAGCGCTCGGTTCAGGTCAGCCCCAGCATTTT.

CDR3 sequence (DNA): TGTGCCAGCAGCTTGCGGGGGGGATCGAAGACCCAGTACTTC. Amino acids: CASSLRGGSKTQYF. V and J are TRBV5-6 and TRBJ2-5; 8 bases match TRBD2. The length of the CDR3 is 14 residues. The junction had 5 bases not matched to a gene; V was cut back by 1 base and J by 6 bases. CDR1 is SGHDT, CDR2 YYEEEE, per germline.

The V and J genes are TRBV30 and TRBJ1-1; 7 bases map to TRBD1. The CDR3 has 14 amino acids. V dropped 4 bases and J dropped 0; count of bases not matched to a gene: 5. Germline CDR1 GTSNPN, CDR2 SVGIG (reference sequence). Here the CDR3 DNA reads TGTGCCTGGAACCCGACAGGGATGAACACTGAAGCTTTCTTT. Translating gives CAWNPTGMNTEAFF.

This clone was picked up one time. The chain recombines TRBV6-2 or TRBV6-3 with TRBJ1-5; 9 bases line up with TRBD1. The V and J ends lost 5 bases and 3 bases, in that order; junction bases with no gene match: 8. CDR1 is MNHEY, CDR2 SVGEGT, per germline. The CDR3 runs 16 residues. In DNA form, the CDR3 reads TGTGCCAGCAGTCCCCGGACAGGGGACATCAATCAGCCCCAGCATTTT. Translation gives CASSPRTGDINQPQHF.